The rows below give T cell receptor beta chains drawn from one sample of a study of blood T cell repertoires in COVID-19. TCRdb keeps only in-frame clones here, not all; method: immunoSEQ multiplex PCR. Of under 250,000 clones in the sample, roughly 85% were seen once. Sample: peripheral blood. These receptors were collected from a woman aged 40 to 55 with active or convalescent COVID-19. CDR3s include the opening cysteine and the closing phenylalanine or tryptophan. The D gene is left open where the match is weak. Some rows have no size entry. The others give once, few or many, or a class for an expanded clone.

TRBV11-2	.	TRBD1	TRBJ2-2	CASSLDRRGPDTGELFF	TGTGCCAGCAGCTTAGATCGAAGGGGGCCGGACACCGGGGAGCTGTTTTTT
TRBV29-1	.	TRBD1	TRBJ1-1	CSVRTGATEAFF	TGCAGCGTTCGCACAGGGGCCACTGAAGCTTTCTTT
TRBV9	.	TRBD1	TRBJ2-4	CASSAKQGDSKNIQYF	TGTGCCAGCAGCGCGAAACAGGGGGACTCCAAAAACATTCAGTACTTC
TRBV29-1	once	TRBD1	TRBJ1-3	CSVRQGGNTIYF	TGCAGCGTTAGACAGGGGGGAAACACCATATATTTT
TRBV2	.	.	TRBJ1-1	CASSGLGAGAFF	TGTGCCAGCAGTGGTTTAGGCGCGGGAGCTTTCTTT
TRBV7-3	.	TRBD1	TRBJ2-7	CASSLSRDRALYF	TGTGCCAGCAGCTTAAGTCGGGACAGGGCCCTATACTTC
TRBV27	.	.	TRBJ1-2	CASSLKVTYGYTF	TGTGCCAGCAGTTTAAAAGTGACTTATGGCTACACCTTC
TRBV5-4	.	TRBD2	TRBJ2-3	CASSLRIAGGTDTQYF	TGTGCCAGCAGCTTGAGAATAGCGGGAGGGACAGATACGCAGTATTTT
TRBV27	.	.	TRBJ1-6	CASSLSLRARNSPLHF	TGTGCCAGCAGTTTATCTTTGAGGGCGCGGAATTCACCCCTCCACTTT
TRBV11-2	.	.	TRBJ2-7	CASSRRTETYEQYF	TGTGCCAGCAGCCGCCGGACAGAGACCTACGAGCAGTACTTC
TRBV27	.	TRBD1	TRBJ1-2	CASRLRQGALANYGYTF	TGTGCCAGCAGGCTCAGACAGGGGGCCCTAGCTAACTATGGCTACACCTTC
TRBV5-1	once	.	TRBJ1-1	CASRPVGGLNTEAFF	TGCGCCAGCAGACCCGTCGGAGGACTGAACACTGAAGCTTTCTTT
TRBV9	.	.	TRBJ2-3	CASSTTGDSTDTQYF	TGTGCCAGCAGCACAACAGGGGACTCTACAGATACGCAGTATTTT
TRBV9	.	TRBD2	TRBJ2-5	CASSAGLGGSETQYF	TGTGCCAGCAGCGCGGGACTAGGCGGAAGCGAGACCCAGTACTTC
TRBV5-1	.	TRBD2	TRBJ2-3	CASSPGSGGPPDTQYF	TGCGCCAGCAGCCCCGGGTCGGGGGGGCCACCAGATACGCAGTATTTT
TRBV6-1	.	TRBD1	TRBJ2-7	CASSEGTPGQGTYEQYF	TGTGCCAGCAGTGAGGGGACTCCGGGACAGGGAACCTACGAGCAGTACTTC
TRBV18	.	.	TRBJ1-1	CASFVRNTEAFF	TGTGCCAGCTTTGTCCGGAACACTGAAGCTTTCTTT
TRBV19	.	TRBD1	TRBJ2-1	CASRPGQGSYNEQFF	TGTGCCAGTAGACCGGGACAGGGATCCTACAATGAGCAGTTCTTC
TRBV12-3/TRBV12-4	.	TRBD2	TRBJ2-7	CASSLITSDEQYF	TGTGCCAGCAGTTTAATCACTAGCGACGAGCAGTACTTC
TRBV7-9	.	.	TRBJ2-2	CASSPNPSTGELFF	TGTGCCAGCAGCCCTAACCCGAGCACCGGGGAGCTGTTTTTT
TRBV9	.	.	TRBJ2-5	CASSVDEGGETQYF	TGTGCCAGCAGCGTAGATGAGGGCGGGGAGACCCAGTACTTC
TRBV5-1	.	.	TRBJ2-3	CASSFRQEGTDTQYF	TGCGCCAGCAGCTTTAGACAGGAGGGCACAGATACGCAGTATTTT
TRBV30	.	.	TRBJ2-1	CAWNPSGSSYNEQFF	TGTGCCTGGAACCCGTCCGGGAGCTCCTACAATGAGCAGTTCTTC
TRBV5-1	once	.	TRBJ1-1	CASSLMGGSGAFF	TGCGCCAGCAGCTTGATGGGGGGATCTGGGGCTTTCTTT
TRBV7-3	.	TRBD2	TRBJ2-1	CASSLRLGASGRAVDEQFF	TGTGCCAGCAGCCTCAGACTTGGGGCTAGCGGGAGGGCCGTGGATGAGCAGTTCTTC
TRBV5-1	.	TRBD2	TRBJ2-7	CASSFSGLAGSGEQYF	TGCGCCAGCAGCTTTAGTGGGCTAGCGGGATCGGGCGAGCAGTACTTC
TRBV6-2/TRBV6-3	.	TRBD2	TRBJ2-7	CASSRWTSGDYEQYF	TGTGCCAGCAGCCGATGGACTAGCGGGGACTACGAGCAGTACTTC